The 6 T cell receptor beta chains listed next were all sequenced from one sample in a study of radiation and T cells in renal cell carcinoma. The time point: blood 2 weeks post-SBRT. The treatment: 15 Gy SBRT to primary tumor, nephrectomy 4 weeks later. Produced via immunoSEQ multiplex PCR; TCRdb's table is partial and in-frame only. Here the sample spans around 80,000 clones, more than 75% being singletons. This specimen was blood, taken from a patient whose treatment included radiotherapy and nephrectomy. The receptor source for this set is a man aged 55-75 years with renal cell carcinoma.

The V and J genes are TRBV6-1 and TRBJ1-5, with D perhaps TRBD1 (5 bases). The CDR3 runs to 15 residues. The V and J ends lost 7 bases and 2 bases respectively, with 15 bases between them. CDR1 MNHNS and CDR2 SASEGT come from the germline V gene. CDR3 region: CASTTPGFRNQPQHF. The CDR3 nucleotides read TGTGCCAGCACCACGCCAGGGTTTCGCAATCAGCCCCAGCATTTT.

The chain couples TRBV6-6 to TRBJ2-1, with 8 bases identical to TRBD2. With 6 bases clipped from V and 4 bases from J, the junction kept 5 bases outside the gene matches. CDR3 length equals 14 residues. CDR1 MNHNY and CDR2 SVGAGI come from the germline V gene (reference sequence). CDR3 nucleotide sequence: TGTGCCAGCAGCCCACTAGCGGTATACAATGAGCAGTTCTTC. Translating it yields CASSPLAVYNEQFF.

This chain uses TRBV7-9 with TRBJ2-1; no definite D call. Germline V gives CDR1 SEHNR, CDR2 FQNEAQ (reference sequence). Trimming left V 1 base short and J 11 bases short, with 9 bases between. This CDR3 comprises 12 residues. The CDR3 region is CASSLEEGKQFF. Written as DNA, the CDR3 is TGTGCCAGCAGCTTAGAGGAAGGAAAGCAGTTCTTC.

The chain uses TRBV7-2 and TRBJ2-7; 7 bases fit TRBD1. The CDR3 totals 16 residues. CDR1 is SGHTA, CDR2 FQGNSA, per germline. V lost 4 bases to trimming and J lost 2 bases; unmatched junction nucleotides: 11. In DNA, the CDR3 is TGTGCCAGCAGCTCCCCGCCGGGACAGCTCGCCTACGAGCAGTACTTC. Translated: CASSSPPGQLAYEQYF.

The chain recombines TRBV28 with TRBJ1-2; TRBD1 is a possible D gene (6 bases). CDR3 length: 13 residues. Germline lookup yields CDR1 MDHEN and CDR2 SYDVKM. The V and J ends lost 6 bases and 10 bases respectively, with 18 bases between them. CDR3 amino acids: CASSSTGPIDYTF. The CDR3 coding sequence is TGTGCCAGCAGCTCCACAGGGCCAATAGACTACACCTTC.

The genes are TRBV10-1 and TRBJ2-1; tentative D call: TRBD2 (5 bases). The CDR3 is 14 residues long. Looked up from germline, CDR1 is WNHNN and CDR2 is SYGVQD (reference sequence). The V and J ends lost 0 bases and 4 bases respectively, with 7 bases between them. The CDR3 loop is CASSESTGYNEQFF. In DNA form, the CDR3 reads TGCGCCAGCAGTGAGTCGACGGGGTACAATGAGCAGTTCTTC.